This T cell receptor (beta chain) was sequenced during a study of blood T cell repertoires in COVID-19. The germline V gene has CDR1 LNHDA and CDR2 SQIVND (reference sequence). This CDR3 region has 17 residues. V lost 5 bases to trimming and J lost 4 bases, with 21 bases between them. Repertoires were generated with immunoSEQ multiplex PCR, while TCRdb's copy carries only in-frame clones and drops some. The sample carries roughly 120,000 clones, about 86% recorded once. The sample was peripheral blood. The gene calls are TRBV19 and TRBJ2-1; no clear D gene. The TCR comes from a woman in her 50s with active or convalescent COVID-19. The CDR3 loop is CASSLHTLRSTYNEQFF. Written as DNA, the CDR3 is TGTGCCAGTAGTCTCCATACCTTGCGGAGTACGTACAATGAGCAGTTCTTC.